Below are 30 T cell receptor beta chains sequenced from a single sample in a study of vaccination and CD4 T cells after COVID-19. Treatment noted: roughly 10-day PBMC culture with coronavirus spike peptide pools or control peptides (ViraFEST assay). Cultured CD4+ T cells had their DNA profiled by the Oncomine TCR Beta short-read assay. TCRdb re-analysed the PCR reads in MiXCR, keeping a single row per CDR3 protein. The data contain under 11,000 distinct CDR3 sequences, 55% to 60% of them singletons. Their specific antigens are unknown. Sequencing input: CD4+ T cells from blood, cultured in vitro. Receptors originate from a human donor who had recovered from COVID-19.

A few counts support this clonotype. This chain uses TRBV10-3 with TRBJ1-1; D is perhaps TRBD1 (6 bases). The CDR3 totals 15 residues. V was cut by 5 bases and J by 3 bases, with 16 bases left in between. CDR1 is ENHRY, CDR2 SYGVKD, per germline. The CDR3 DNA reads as TGTGCCATCAGTCGGAACAGGGACTCGGACACTGAAGCTTTCTTT. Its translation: CAISRNRDSDTEAFF.

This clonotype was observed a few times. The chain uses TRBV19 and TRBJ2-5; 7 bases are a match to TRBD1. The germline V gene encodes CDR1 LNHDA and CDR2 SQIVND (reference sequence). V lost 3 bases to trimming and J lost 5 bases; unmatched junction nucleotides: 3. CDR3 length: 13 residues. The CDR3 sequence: CASSIDRDETQYF. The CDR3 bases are TGTGCCAGTAGTATCGACAGGGATGAGACCCAGTACTTC.

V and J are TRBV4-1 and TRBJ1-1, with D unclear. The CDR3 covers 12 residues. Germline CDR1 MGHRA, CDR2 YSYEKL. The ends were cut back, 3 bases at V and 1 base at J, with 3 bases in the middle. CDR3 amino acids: CASSHPNTEAFF. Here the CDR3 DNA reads TGCGCCAGCAGCCATCCGAACACTGAAGCTTTCTTT.

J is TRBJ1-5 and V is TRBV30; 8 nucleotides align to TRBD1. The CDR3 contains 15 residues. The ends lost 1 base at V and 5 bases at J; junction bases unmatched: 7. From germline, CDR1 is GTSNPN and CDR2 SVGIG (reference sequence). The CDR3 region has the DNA TGTGCCTGGAGTGCCTCTGGACAGGGAGATCAGCCCCAGCATTTT. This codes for CAWSASGQGDQPQHF.

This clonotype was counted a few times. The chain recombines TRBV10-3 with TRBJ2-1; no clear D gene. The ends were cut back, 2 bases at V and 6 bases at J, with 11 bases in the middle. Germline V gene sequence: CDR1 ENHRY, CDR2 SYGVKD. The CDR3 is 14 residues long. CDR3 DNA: TGTGCCATCAGTGAGGCGGCCACCGGCAATGAGCAGTTCTTC. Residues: CAISEAATGNEQFF.

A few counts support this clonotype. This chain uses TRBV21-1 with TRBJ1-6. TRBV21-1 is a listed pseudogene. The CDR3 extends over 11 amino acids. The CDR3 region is CASSTRSPLHF. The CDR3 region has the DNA TGTGCCAGCAGCACTAGATCACCCCTCCACTTT.

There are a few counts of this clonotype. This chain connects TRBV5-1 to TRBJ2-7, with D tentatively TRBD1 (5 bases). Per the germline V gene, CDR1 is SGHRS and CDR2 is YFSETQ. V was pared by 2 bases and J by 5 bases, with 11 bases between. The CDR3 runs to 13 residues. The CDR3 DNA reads TGCGCCAGCAGCTTTCAGGGAAGAAACGAGCAGTACTTC. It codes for CASSFQGRNEQYF. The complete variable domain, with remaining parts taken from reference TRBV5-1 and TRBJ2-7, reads KAGVTQTPRYLIKTRGQQVTLSCSPISGHRSVSWYQQTPGQGLQFLFEYFSETQRNKGNFPGRFSGRQFSNSRSEMNVSTLELGDSALYLCASSFQGRNEQYFGPGTRLTVT.

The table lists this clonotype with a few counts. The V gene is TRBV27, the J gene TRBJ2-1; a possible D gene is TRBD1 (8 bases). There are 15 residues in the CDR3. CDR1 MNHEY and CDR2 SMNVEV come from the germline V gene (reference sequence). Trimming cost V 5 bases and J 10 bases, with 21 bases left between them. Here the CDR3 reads CASSLNSDREGEQFF. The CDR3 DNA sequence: TGTGCCAGCAGTCTAAACTCGGACAGGGAGGGCGAGCAGTTCTTC.

The CDR3 loop is CASGDPGILFF. The CDR3 region has the DNA TGTGCCAGTGGTGATCCGGGAATACTGTTTTTT. J is TRBJ1-4 and V is TRBV19; D unclear. V shed 8 bases and J shed 13 bases, with 14 bases lying between them. CDR3 size: 11 residues. Germline CDR1 reads LNHDA; CDR2 reads SQIVND (reference sequence).

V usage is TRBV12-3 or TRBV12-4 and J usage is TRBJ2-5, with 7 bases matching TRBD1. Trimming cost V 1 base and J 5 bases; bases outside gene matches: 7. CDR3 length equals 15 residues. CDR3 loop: CASSLGGQRRETQYF. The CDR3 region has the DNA TGTGCCAGCAGTTTAGGGGGACAGCGGCGGGAGACCCAGTACTTC.

CDR3 loop: CSAPMGQETQYF. CDR3 nucleotide sequence: TGCAGTGCCCCCATGGGCCAAGAGACCCAGTACTTC. The chain joins TRBV20-1 to TRBJ2-5; D not certain. In germline, CDR1 is DFQATT, CDR2 SNEGSKA (reference sequence). Trimming pared 6 bases from V and 1 base from J, leaving 9 bases between. The CDR3 covers 12 residues.

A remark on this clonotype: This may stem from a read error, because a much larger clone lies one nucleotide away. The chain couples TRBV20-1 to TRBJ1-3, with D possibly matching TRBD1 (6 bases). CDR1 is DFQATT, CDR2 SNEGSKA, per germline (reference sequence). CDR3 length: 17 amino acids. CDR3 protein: CCARGGRRGGSGNTIYF. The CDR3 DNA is TGCTGTGCTAGAGGGGGGAGGCGGGGGGGATCTGGAAACACCATATATTTT.

The CDR3 loop reads CASSSLDSLSYGYTF. The DNA for the CDR3 is TGTGCCAGCAGCTCCTTGGACAGCTTAAGCTATGGCTACACCTTC. The rearrangement uses TRBV7-2 and TRBJ1-2; a possible D gene is TRBD1 (6 bases). The CDR3 has 15 amino acids. Per germline, CDR1 SGHTA and CDR2 FQGNSA. Trimming shortened V by 4 bases and J by 4 bases, and 16 bases separated the two germline ends.

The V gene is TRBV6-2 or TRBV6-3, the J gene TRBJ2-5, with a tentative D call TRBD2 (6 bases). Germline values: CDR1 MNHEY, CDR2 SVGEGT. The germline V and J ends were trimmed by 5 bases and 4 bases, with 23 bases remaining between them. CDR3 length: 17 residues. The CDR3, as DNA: TGTGCCAGCAGTCCCCCCCGGGAGCCCTCCCTCGGAGAGACCCAGTACTTC. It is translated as CASSPPREPSLGETQYF.

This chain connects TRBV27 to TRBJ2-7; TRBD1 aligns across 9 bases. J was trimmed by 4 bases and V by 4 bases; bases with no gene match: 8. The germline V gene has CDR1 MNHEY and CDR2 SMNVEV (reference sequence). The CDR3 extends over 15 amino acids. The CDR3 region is CASSYLGQGRYEQYF. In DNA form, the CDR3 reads TGTGCCAGCAGTTATCTGGGACAGGGTAGGTACGAGCAGTACTTC.

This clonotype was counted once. CDR3 sequence reads: CATSDPDPVRGYTF. The CDR3 bases are TGTGCCACCAGTGATCCCGACCCCGTTCGGGGCTACACCTTC. The rearrangement joins TRBV24-1 to TRBJ1-2; D is undetermined. The CDR3 is 14 residues long. V lost 3 bases to trimming and J lost 8 bases, with 15 bases between them. Germline V gene sequence: CDR1 KGHDR, CDR2 SFDVKD.

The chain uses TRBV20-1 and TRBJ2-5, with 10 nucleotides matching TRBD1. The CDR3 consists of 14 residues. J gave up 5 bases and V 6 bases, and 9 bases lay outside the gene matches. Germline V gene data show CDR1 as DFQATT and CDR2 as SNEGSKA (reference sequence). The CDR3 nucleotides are TGCAGTGCCCGAGAGGGGACAGGGGTGGAGACCCAGTACTTC. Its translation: CSAREGTGVETQYF.

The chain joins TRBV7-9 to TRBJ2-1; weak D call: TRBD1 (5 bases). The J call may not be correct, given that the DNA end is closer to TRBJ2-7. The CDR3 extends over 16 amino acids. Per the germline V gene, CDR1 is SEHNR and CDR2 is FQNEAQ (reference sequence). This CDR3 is CASSLDSARISYEQYF. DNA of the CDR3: TGTGCCAGCAGCCTCGACAGCGCCCGTATATCCTACGAGCAGTACTTC.

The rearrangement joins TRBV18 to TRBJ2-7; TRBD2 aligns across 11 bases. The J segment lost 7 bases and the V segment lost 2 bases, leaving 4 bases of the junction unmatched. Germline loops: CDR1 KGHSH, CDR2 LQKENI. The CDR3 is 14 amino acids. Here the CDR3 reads CASSPTSGSSEQYF. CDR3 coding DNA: TGTGCCAGCTCACCAACTAGCGGGAGTAGTGAGCAGTACTTC.

CDR3 sequence reads: CASSLADRFDEQFF. The CDR3 DNA reads TGCGCCAGCAGCTTGGCCGACAGGTTCGATGAGCAGTTCTTC. The chain couples TRBV5-1 to TRBJ2-1, with TRBD1 as a possible D gene (6 bases). Germline values: CDR1 SGHRS, CDR2 YFSETQ. The CDR3 has 14 amino acids. Trimming took off 0 bases at V and 8 bases at J, with 12 bases between the two ends.

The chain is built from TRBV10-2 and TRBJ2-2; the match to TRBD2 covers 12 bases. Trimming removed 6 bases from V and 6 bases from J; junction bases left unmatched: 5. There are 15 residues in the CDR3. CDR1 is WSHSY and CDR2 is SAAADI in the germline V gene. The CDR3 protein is CASRLAGGLSGELFF. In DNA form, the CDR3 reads TGCGCCAGCAGGCTAGCGGGGGGGCTCTCCGGGGAGCTGTTTTTT.

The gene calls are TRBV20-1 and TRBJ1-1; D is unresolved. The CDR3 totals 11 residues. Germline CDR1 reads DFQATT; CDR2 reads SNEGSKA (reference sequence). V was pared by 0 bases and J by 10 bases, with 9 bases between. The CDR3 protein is CSARDSYGAFF. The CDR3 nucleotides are TGCAGTGCTAGAGATTCGTACGGAGCTTTCTTT.

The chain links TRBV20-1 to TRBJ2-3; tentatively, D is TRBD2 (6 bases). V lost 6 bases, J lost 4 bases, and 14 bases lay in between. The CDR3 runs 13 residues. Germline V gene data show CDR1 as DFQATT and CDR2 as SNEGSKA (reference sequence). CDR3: CSAHRSGSDTQYF. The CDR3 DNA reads TGCAGTGCCCATCGTAGCGGATCAGATACGCAGTATTTT.

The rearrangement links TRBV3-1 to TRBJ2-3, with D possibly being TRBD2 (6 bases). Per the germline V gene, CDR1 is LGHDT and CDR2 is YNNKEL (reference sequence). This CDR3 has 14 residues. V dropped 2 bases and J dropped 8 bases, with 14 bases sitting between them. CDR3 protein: CASSQQTSWGTQYF. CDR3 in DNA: TGTGCCAGCAGCCAACAAACTAGCTGGGGTACGCAGTATTTT.

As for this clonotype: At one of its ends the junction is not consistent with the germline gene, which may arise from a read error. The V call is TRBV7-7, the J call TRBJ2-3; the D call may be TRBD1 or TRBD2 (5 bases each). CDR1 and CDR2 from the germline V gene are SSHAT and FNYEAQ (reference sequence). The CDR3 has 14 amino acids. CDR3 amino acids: CASSSGRPTDTQYF. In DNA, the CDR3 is TGTGCTAGCAGCTCGGGACGACCTACAGATACGCAGTATTTT.

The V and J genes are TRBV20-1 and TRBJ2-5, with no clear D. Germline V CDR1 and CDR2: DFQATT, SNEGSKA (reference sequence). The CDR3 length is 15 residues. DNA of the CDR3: TGCAGCCGAAGGCGGTCAGGCTCGCGACAAGAGACCCAGTACTTC. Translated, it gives CSRRRSGSRQETQYF.

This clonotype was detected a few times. CDR3 sequence: CATSRDLGRLTDTQYF. The CDR3 region has the DNA TGTGCCACCAGCAGAGATCTCGGTAGACTTACAGATACGCAGTATTTT. The chain employs TRBV15 and TRBJ2-3; D is undetermined. CDR3 length: 16 amino acids. CDR1 and CDR2 (germline): LNHNV, YYDKDF (reference sequence). The germline V and J ends were trimmed by 0 bases and 3 bases, with 13 bases remaining between them.

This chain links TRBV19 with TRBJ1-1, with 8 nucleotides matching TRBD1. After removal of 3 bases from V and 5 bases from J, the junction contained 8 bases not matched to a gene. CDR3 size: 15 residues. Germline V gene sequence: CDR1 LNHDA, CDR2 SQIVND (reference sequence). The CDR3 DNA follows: TGTGCCAGTAGTATTCTGTACAGGGGGAGGACTGAAGCTTTCTTT. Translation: CASSILYRGRTEAFF.

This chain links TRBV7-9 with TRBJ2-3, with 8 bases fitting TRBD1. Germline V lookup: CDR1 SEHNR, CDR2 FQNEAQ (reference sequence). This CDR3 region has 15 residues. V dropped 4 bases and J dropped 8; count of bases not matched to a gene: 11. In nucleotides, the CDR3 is TGTGCCAGCAGCTCTCGGACAGGGACACAAGGTACGCAGTATTTT. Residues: CASSSRTGTQGTQYF.

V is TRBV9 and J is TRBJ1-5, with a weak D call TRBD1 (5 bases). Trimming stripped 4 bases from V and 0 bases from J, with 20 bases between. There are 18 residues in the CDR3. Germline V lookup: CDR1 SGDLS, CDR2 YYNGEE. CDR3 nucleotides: TGTGCCAGCAGCCGTAGGGAGGGACGGGGTAGTAGCAATCAGCCCCAGCATTTT. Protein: CASSRREGRGSSNQPQHF.